Below, 30 T cell receptor beta chains from the same sample are listed, as sequenced in a study of shared clonotypes between healthy human individuals. Positively selected for CCR7, the CD45RO-negative cells used as naive CD8 cells excluded terminally differentiated effector memory CD45RA+ cells. Generated by immunoSEQ multiplex PCR, the TCRdb table keeps only in-frame clones and is missing some. The sample consists of around 2,000,000 clones, about 95% of them appearing once. Sequences were obtained from naive CD8+ T cells sorted from blood. Source of these receptors: a man aged 18 to 29 in good health.

About this clone: Other nucleotide sequences from this sample produce the same CDR3. The chain carries TRBV5-1 and TRBJ2-3; D is uncertain. Trimming stripped 0 bases from V and 1 base from J, with 3 bases between. Germline V gene lookup returns CDR1 SGHRS and CDR2 YFSETQ. The CDR3 covers 13 residues. The CDR3, as DNA: TGCGCCAGCAGCTTGGTAGGCACAGATACGCAGTATTTT. Its translation: CASSLVGTDTQYF.

J is TRBJ1-6 and V is TRBV6-6; the D is unclear. Trimming shortened V by 6 bases and J by 9 bases, and 18 bases separated the two germline ends. From germline, CDR1 is MNHNY and CDR2 SVGAGI (reference sequence). The CDR3 is 15 amino acids. The CDR3 DNA follows: TGTGCCAGCAGCCCCCTGGCGTTGATTAGTTCACCCCTCCACTTT. This translates into CASSPLALISSPLHF.

This clone is a singleton in its sample. V and J are TRBV11-2 and TRBJ2-5; unclear D gene. The CDR3 consists of 13 residues. CDR1 and CDR2 (germline): SGHAT, FQNNGV. Trimming took 2 bases from V and 4 from J, leaving 8 bases between them. The CDR3 DNA sequence: TGTGCCAGCAGCTTAAGTCAGAGAGAGACCCAGTACTTC. Encoded protein: CASSLSQRETQYF.

This clone appeared a single time. The chain links TRBV27 to TRBJ1-4; 10 bases are a match to TRBD1. This CDR3 comprises 15 residues. V dropped 3 bases and J dropped 12; count of bases not matched to a gene: 10. Germline-derived CDR1 and CDR2 are MNHEY and SMNVEV (reference sequence). The CDR3 is CASSFMGQGSDELFF. For the CDR3, the DNA is TGTGCCAGCAGTTTCATGGGACAGGGGAGCGATGAACTGTTTTTT.

The rearrangement links TRBV6-1 to TRBJ1-4; 12 nucleotides match TRBD1. J gave up 4 bases and V 1 base, and 10 bases lay outside the gene matches. This CDR3 has 19 residues. Germline assignment: CDR1 MNHNS and CDR2 SASEGT. This CDR3 is CASSEDFRDRGPNNEKLFF. In DNA form, the CDR3 reads TGTGCCAGCAGTGAAGATTTCCGGGACAGGGGGCCAAATAATGAAAAACTGTTTTTT.

On this clone itself: This specimen includes other DNA sequences encoding the same CDR3. V gene TRBV4-1 combines with J gene TRBJ2-7, with D possibly being TRBD1 (5 bases). Trimming took off 0 bases at V and 1 base at J, with 10 bases between the two ends. The length of the CDR3 is 15 residues. Per germline, CDR1 MGHRA and CDR2 YSYEKL. Written as DNA, the CDR3 is TGCGCCAGCAGCCAAGATAGGCAGGGTTCCTACGAGCAGTACTTC. Translated, it gives CASSQDRQGSYEQYF.

This chain uses TRBV4-1 with TRBJ2-7; 7 bases map to TRBD2. This CDR3 spans 14 amino acids. The trim removed 4 bases at V and 5 bases at J, leaving 8 bases unmatched. Germline V gene lookup returns CDR1 MGHRA and CDR2 YSYEKL. This CDR3 reads CASSRAGNSDEQYF. The CDR3 nucleotides read TGCGCCAGCAGCCGAGCGGGGAATTCCGACGAGCAGTACTTC.

As for this clone: Other DNA sequences in the same sample also yield this CDR3. CDR3 loop: CASSSGQGTNTEAFF. The CDR3 nucleotides are TGTGCCAGCAGCTCCGGACAGGGAACAAACACTGAAGCTTTCTTT. The genes are TRBV7-9 and TRBJ1-1; 8 positions agree with TRBD1. J was trimmed by 2 bases and V by 4 bases; bases with no gene match: 6. Germline CDR1 is SEHNR and CDR2 is FQNEAQ (reference sequence). The CDR3 totals 15 residues.

V gene TRBV6-5 combines with J gene TRBJ2-5, with D uncertain. Germline assignment: CDR1 MNHEY and CDR2 SVGAGI. V was shortened by 0 bases and J by 2 bases, with 10 bases between the two germline ends. The CDR3 consists of 15 residues. The CDR3 sequence is CASSYSSSEQETQYF. The DNA of the CDR3 is TGTGCCAGCAGTTACTCGAGTAGTGAGCAAGAGACCCAGTACTTC.

The chain is built from TRBV15 and TRBJ2-7; TRBD1 is a possible D gene (6 bases). CDR1 LNHNV and CDR2 YYDKDF come from the germline V gene (reference sequence). The CDR3 runs to 15 residues. V lost 5 bases and J lost 0, with 14 bases in between. The CDR3 is CATSGRDTNSYEQYF. DNA of the CDR3: TGTGCCACCAGCGGCCGGGACACCAACTCCTACGAGCAGTACTTC. Full variable domain (missing parts from reference TRBV15 and TRBJ2-7): DAMVIQNPRYQVTQFGKPVTLSCSQTLNHNVMYWYQQKSSQAPKLLFHYYDKDFNNEADTPDNFQSRRPNTSFCFLDIRSPGLGDTAMYLCATSGRDTNSYEQYFGPGTRLTVT.

This clone was counted a single time. The gene calls are TRBV7-3 and TRBJ1-2, with D possibly being TRBD1 (6 bases). Germline assignment: CDR1 SGHTA and CDR2 FQGTGA. This CDR3 has 13 residues. V was clipped by 5 bases and J by 3 bases, with 10 bases between them. The chain's CDR3 is CASSPGADYGYTF. The DNA of the CDR3 is TGTGCCAGCAGCCCAGGGGCTGACTATGGCTACACCTTC.

The V and J genes are TRBV13 and TRBJ2-1; a possible D gene is TRBD2 (6 bases). CDR3 size: 16 residues. Germline V gene lookup returns CDR1 PRHDT and CDR2 FYEKMQ (reference sequence). Trimming pared 3 bases from V and 8 bases from J, leaving 20 bases between. The CDR3 reads CASSFYRDLGEDEQFF. The CDR3 DNA reads TGTGCCAGCAGCTTCTACCGGGACTTAGGGGAGGATGAGCAGTTCTTC.

This clone was seen once. The gene calls are TRBV5-4 and TRBJ1-1; TRBD1 might be the D (5 bases). The V and J ends lost 4 bases and 4 bases respectively, with 11 bases between them. Germline-derived CDR1 and CDR2 are SGHNT and YYREEE (reference sequence). The CDR3 contains 13 residues. CDR3 nucleotides: TGTGCCAGCAGCGCAGGGTCGCTCACTGAAGCTTTCTTT. This codes for CASSAGSLTEAFF. Variable domain in full (rest from reference TRBV5-4 and TRBJ1-1): ETGVTQSPTHLIKTRGQQVTLRCSSQSGHNTVSWYQQALGQGPQFIFQYYREEENGRGNFPPRFSGLQFPNYSSELNVNALELDDSALYLCASSAGSLTEAFFGQGTRLTVV.

The chain uses TRBV7-6 and TRBJ2-7, with D unclear. Trimming left V 0 bases short and J 5 bases short, with 14 bases between. CDR1 SGHVS and CDR2 FNYEAQ come from the germline V gene. The length of the CDR3 is 15 residues. In DNA, the CDR3 is TGTGCCAGCAGCTTAGCCATCGAGGCCATACACGAGCAGTACTTC. Protein sequence: CASSLAIEAIHEQYF.

V gene TRBV4-1 combines with J gene TRBJ1-6; D is uncertain. Germline V gene sequence: CDR1 MGHRA, CDR2 YSYEKL. Trimming took off 1 base at V and 4 bases at J, with 17 bases between the two ends. The CDR3 runs 18 residues. The CDR3 DNA sequence: TGCGCCAGCAGCCAAGGTTTTCAGAGCACGAGTTATAATTCACCCCTCCACTTT. It is translated as CASSQGFQSTSYNSPLHF.

J is TRBJ2-1 and V is TRBV25-1; tentative D call: TRBD2 (6 bases). V dropped 3 bases and J dropped 5 bases, with 14 bases sitting between them. This CDR3 region has 15 residues. Germline CDR1 reads MGHDK; CDR2 reads SYGVNS. As DNA, the CDR3 is TGTGCCAGCAGTGATACAAGCGGGTGGCACAATGAGCAGTTCTTC. As protein: CASSDTSGWHNEQFF.

The genes are TRBV28 and TRBJ1-1; 8 bases fit TRBD1. Germline loops: CDR1 MDHEN, CDR2 SYDVKM. The CDR3 is 15 amino acids. V lost 5 bases to trimming and J lost 0 bases; unmatched junction nucleotides: 5. In nucleotides, the CDR3 is TGTGCCAGCAGTAAGAGGACAGGGATGAACACTGAAGCTTTCTTT. Its translation is CASSKRTGMNTEAFF.

This clone was recorded a few times. The rearrangement joins TRBV6-1 to TRBJ1-2; unclear D gene. CDR3 length: 12 amino acids. Trimming removed 1 base at V and 4 bases at J, with 4 bases between. The germline V gene encodes CDR1 MNHNS and CDR2 SASEGT. DNA of the CDR3: TGTGCCAGCAGTGAAGACGGCTATGGCTACACCTTC. Protein: CASSEDGYGYTF.

On this clone: Within the sample, other DNA sequences also encode this same CDR3. J is TRBJ2-7 and V is TRBV11-2; no clear D. The CDR3 spans 14 residues. CDR1 is SGHAT and CDR2 is FQNNGV in the germline V gene. V was cut by 3 bases and J by 0 bases, with 9 bases left in between. CDR3: CASSFGRGSYEQYF. DNA of the CDR3: TGTGCCAGCAGCTTTGGGCGTGGCTCCTACGAGCAGTACTTC.

The J gene is TRBJ2-7, the V gene TRBV27; 7 positions match TRBD2. The germline CDR1 and CDR2 sequences are MNHEY and SMNVEV (reference sequence). This CDR3 region has 15 residues. With 5 bases clipped from V and 0 bases from J, the junction kept 7 bases outside the gene matches. This CDR3 is CASSPGAGSSYEQYF. CDR3 DNA: TGTGCCAGCAGTCCCGGAGCGGGAAGCTCCTACGAGCAGTACTTC.

This chain links TRBV29-1 with TRBJ2-5; 7 positions agree with TRBD1. The length of the CDR3 is 13 residues. CDR1 and CDR2 from the germline V gene are SQVTM and ANQGSEA. The ends lost 2 bases at V and 4 bases at J; junction bases unmatched: 4. CDR3 in DNA: TGCAGCGTTGAAACAGGGGTCGCAGAGACCCAGTACTTC. It codes for CSVETGVAETQYF. The complete variable domain, with remaining parts taken from reference TRBV29-1 and TRBJ2-5, reads SAVISQKPSRDICQRGTSLTIQCQVDSQVTMMFWYRQQPGQSLTLIATANQGSEATYESGFVIDKFPISRPNLTFSTLTVSNMSPEDSSIYLCSVETGVAETQYFGPGTRLLVL.

CDR3 in DNA: TGTGCCAGCAGCTTAGTGGGGAGCCGAGACTACGAGCAGTACTTC. This encodes CASSLVGSRDYEQYF. V and J are TRBV11-2 and TRBJ2-7, with D perhaps matching TRBD2 (5 bases). This CDR3 spans 15 amino acids. Germline values: CDR1 SGHAT, CDR2 FQNNGV. Trimming stripped 1 base from V and 3 bases from J, with 13 bases between.

The CDR3 reads CASSQDERGLEATF. CDR3 nucleotide sequence: TGCGCCAGCAGCCAAGACGAAAGGGGGCTCGAGGCCACCTTC. J is TRBJ1-2 and V is TRBV4-3; TRBD1 agrees at 7 bases. V dropped 0 bases and J dropped 13; count of bases not matched to a gene: 11. The CDR3 extends over 14 amino acids. The germline gives CDR1 LGHNA, CDR2 YSLEER.

The chain uses TRBV4-1 and TRBJ2-1; 9 bases are shared with TRBD2. Germline V gene lookup returns CDR1 MGHRA and CDR2 YSYEKL. The J segment lost 8 bases and the V segment lost 0 bases, leaving 8 bases of the junction unmatched. The CDR3 contains 16 residues. CDR3 DNA: TGCGCCAGCAGCCAAGAACAGAGCGGGGGGTTCGATGAGCAGTTCTTC. Protein product: CASSQEQSGGFDEQFF.

The chain has TRBV7-2 and TRBJ2-1; TRBD2 is a possible D gene (5 bases). V dropped 5 bases and J dropped 5 bases, with 28 bases sitting between them. Germline CDR1 and CDR2: SGHTA and FQGNSA. The CDR3 covers 19 residues. The CDR3 DNA is TGTGCCAGCAGCCCCCAGGTAGGACTCGCATTAGCAGTTCACAATGAGCAGTTCTTC. Amino acids: CASSPQVGLALAVHNEQFF.

The chain couples TRBV28 to TRBJ2-7; 9 bases map to TRBD2. This CDR3 contains 15 residues. Trimming took 5 bases from V and 0 from J; bases not matched to a gene: 5. The germline CDR1 and CDR2 sequences are MDHEN and SYDVKM. The CDR3 here is CASSPAGGYSYEQYF. The CDR3 DNA reads TGTGCCAGCAGTCCAGCGGGAGGCTACTCCTACGAGCAGTACTTC.

The chain has TRBV4-2 and TRBJ2-1; possibly TRBD1 for D (8 bases). V gave up 3 bases and J gave up 8 bases, with 20 bases separating them. The CDR3 is made up of 16 amino acids. The germline V gene encodes CDR1 LGHNA and CDR2 YNFKEQ. DNA for the CDR3: TGTGCCAGCAGCCATATGGTACAGGGGGAGGGTGATGAGCAGTTCTTC. Translating it yields CASSHMVQGEGDEQFF.

CDR3 amino acids: CASSQDETPSSYNEQFF. CDR3 sequence (DNA): TGCGCCAGCAGCCAAGATGAGACCCCGAGCTCCTACAATGAGCAGTTCTTC. V and J are TRBV4-3 and TRBJ2-1, with no clear D. In germline, CDR1 is LGHNA, CDR2 YSLEER. The CDR3 loop spans 17 amino acids. V lost 0 bases and J 0 bases, leaving 12 bases between the germline ends.

V is TRBV28 and J is TRBJ2-1, with TRBD1 matching over 9 bases. Germline CDR1 is MDHEN and CDR2 is SYDVKM. V dropped 3 bases and J dropped 8; count of bases not matched to a gene: 5. The CDR3 has 14 residues. CDR3 nucleotides: TGTGCCAGCAGTTTCACAGGGGGCTCATATGAGCAGTTCTTC. It codes for CASSFTGGSYEQFF.

CDR3 bases: TGCGCCAGCAGCCCAAAGAGGACAGGGGAGCAGTTCTTC. It is translated as CASSPKRTGEQFF. This chain joins TRBV4-3 and TRBJ2-1; 8 bases map to TRBD1. In germline, CDR1 is LGHNA, CDR2 YSLEER. There are 13 residues in the CDR3. V shed 4 bases and J 10 bases; nucleotides not matched to a gene: 6.